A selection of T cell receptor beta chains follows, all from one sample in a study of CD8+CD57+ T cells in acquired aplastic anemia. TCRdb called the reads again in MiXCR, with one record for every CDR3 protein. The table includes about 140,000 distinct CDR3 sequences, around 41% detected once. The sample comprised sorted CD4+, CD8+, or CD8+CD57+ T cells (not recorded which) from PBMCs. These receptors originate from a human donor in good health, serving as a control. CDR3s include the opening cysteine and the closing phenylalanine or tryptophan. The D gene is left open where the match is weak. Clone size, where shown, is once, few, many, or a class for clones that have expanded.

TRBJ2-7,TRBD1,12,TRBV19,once,CASSTTGNEQYF,TGTGCCAGTAGTACGACAGGGAACGAGCAGTACTTC
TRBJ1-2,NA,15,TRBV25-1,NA,CASSDKAGGAAGYTF,TGTGCCAGCAGTGATAAGGCGGGGGGGGCGGCTGGCTACACCTTC
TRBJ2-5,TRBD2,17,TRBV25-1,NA,CASSVLGLAGTQETQYF,TGTGCCAGCAGTGTTCTCGGACTAGCGGGGACGCAAGAGACCCAGTACTTC
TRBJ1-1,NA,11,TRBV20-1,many,CSARDLGEAFF,TGCAGTGCTAGAGATTTGGGTGAAGCTTTCTTT
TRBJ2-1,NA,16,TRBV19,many,CASSIRPGPAYNEQFF,TGTGCCAGTAGTATTCGTCCGGGACCTGCCTACAATGAGCAGTTCTTC
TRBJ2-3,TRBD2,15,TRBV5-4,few,CASSLDSGQEYTQYF,TGTGCCAGCAGCTTGGATAGCGGGCAGGAATATACGCAGTATTTT
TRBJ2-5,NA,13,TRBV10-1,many,CASSESGVETQYF,TGCGCCAGCAGTGAGTCAGGGGTAGAGACCCAGTACTTC
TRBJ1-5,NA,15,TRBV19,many,CASSRYPGTGQPQHF,TGTGCCAGTAGTCGGTACCCAGGGACGGGTCAGCCCCAGCATTTT
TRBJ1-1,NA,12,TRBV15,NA,CATSRVPGGAFF,TGTGCCACCAGCAGAGTCCCCGGAGGAGCTTTCTTT
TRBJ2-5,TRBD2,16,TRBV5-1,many,CASSLQGLAGQETQYF,TGCGCCAGCAGCTTACAGGGACTAGCGGGGCAAGAGACCCAGTACTTC
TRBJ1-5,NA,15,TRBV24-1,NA,CATGVREWQGQPQHF,TGTGCCACCGGAGTAAGGGAATGGCAGGGTCAGCCCCAGCATTTT
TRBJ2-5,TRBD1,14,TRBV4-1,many,CASSVGTGRETQYF,TGCGCCAGCAGCGTCGGGACAGGGAGGGAGACCCAGTACTTC
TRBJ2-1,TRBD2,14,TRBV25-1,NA,CASRTSGLYNEQFF,TGTGCCAGTAGGACTAGCGGGCTATACAATGAGCAATTCTTC
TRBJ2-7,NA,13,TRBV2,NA,CASSPGPSYEQYF,TGTGCCAGCAGTCCCGGACCATCCTACGAGCAGTACTTC
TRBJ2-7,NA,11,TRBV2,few,CASSVSYEQYF,TGTGCCAGCAGTGTATCCTACGAGCAGTACTTC
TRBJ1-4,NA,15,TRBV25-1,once,CASSDWLRGDEKLFF,TGTGCCAGCAGTGACTGGCTAAGGGGGGATGAAAAACTGTTTTTT
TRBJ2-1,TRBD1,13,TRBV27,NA,CASRDRDYNEQFF,TGTGCCAGCAGGGACAGGGACTACAATGAGCAGTTCTTC
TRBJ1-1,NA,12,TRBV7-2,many,CASSLQATEAFF,TGTGCCAGCAGCTTACAGGCAACTGAAGCTTTCTTT
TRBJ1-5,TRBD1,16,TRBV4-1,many,CASSPDRVGSNQPQHF,TGCGCCAGCAGCCCGGACAGGGTGGGTAGCAATCAGCCCCAGCATTTT
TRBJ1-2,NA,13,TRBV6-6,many,CASSYAQGYGYTF,TGTGCCAGCAGTTACGCCCAGGGCTATGGCTACACCTTC
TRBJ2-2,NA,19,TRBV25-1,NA,CASSEYKPRQGFIPGELFF,TGTGCCAGCAGTGAATATAAGCCGAGGCAGGGCTTCATCCCCGGGGAGCTGTTTTTT
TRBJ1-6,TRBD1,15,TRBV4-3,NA,CASSHQDRGNSPPHF,TGCGCCAGCAGCCACCAGGACAGGGGGAACTCACCCCCCCACTTT
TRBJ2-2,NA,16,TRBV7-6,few,CASSLYGGTNAGELFF,TGTGCCAGCAGCTTATACGGCGGGACCAACGCCGGGGAGCTGTTTTTT
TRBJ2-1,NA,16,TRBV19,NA,CASSIGLLAGRNEQFF,TGTGCCAGTAGTATAGGCCTACTCGCGGGAAGGAATGAGCAGTTCTTC
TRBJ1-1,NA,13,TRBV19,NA,CASSIAEGTGAFF,TGTGCCAGTAGTATAGCAGAGGGAACTGGAGCTTTCTTT
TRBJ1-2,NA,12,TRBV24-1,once,CVSRGGACGYTF,TGTGTCTCCCGGGGGGGGGCCTGTGGCTACACCTTC
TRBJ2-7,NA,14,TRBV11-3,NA,CASSLVQSSYGQYF,TGTGCCAGCAGTTTAGTACAGAGCTCCTACGGGCAGTACTTC
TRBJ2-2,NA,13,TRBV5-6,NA,CASRHSPAGELFF,TGTGCCAGCAGACACAGTCCGGCCGGGGAGCTGTTTTTT
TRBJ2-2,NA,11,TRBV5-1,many,CASSSTGELFF,TGCGCCAGCAGCTCAACCGGGGAGCTGTTTTTT
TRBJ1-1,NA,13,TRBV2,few,CASSSDMNTEAFF,TGTGCCAGCAGCTCGGATATGAACACTGAAGCTTTCTTT
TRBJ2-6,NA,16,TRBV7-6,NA,CASSLGPSAGANVLTF,TGTGCCAGCAGCTTAGGTCCTTCGGCTGGGGCCAACGTCCTGACTTTC
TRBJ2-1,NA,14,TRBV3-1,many,CASSQGAGPSKQFF,TGTGCCAGCAGCCAAGGGGCGGGGCCGAGCAAGCAGTTCTTC
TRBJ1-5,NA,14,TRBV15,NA,CATSSDVVYQPQHF,TGTGCCACCAGCAGTGATGTAGTGTATCAGCCCCAGCATTTT
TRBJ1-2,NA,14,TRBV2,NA,CASSDGDIRYGYTF,TGTGCCAGCAGTGATGGAGACATCCGCTATGGCTACACCTTC
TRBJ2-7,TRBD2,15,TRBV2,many,CASSVDPAGNYEQYF,TGTGCCAGCAGTGTGGATCCAGCGGGGAACTACGAGCAGTACTTC
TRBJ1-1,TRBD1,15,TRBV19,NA,CASSIGGTGNTEAFF,TGTGCCAGTAGTATAGGGGGGACAGGGAACACTGAAGCTTTCTTT
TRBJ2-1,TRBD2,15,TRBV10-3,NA,CATWTSGGPYNEQFF,TGTGCCACCTGGACTAGCGGGGGGCCTTACAATGAGCAGTTCTTC
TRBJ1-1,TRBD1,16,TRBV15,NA,CATSLSRGRFNTEAFF,TGTGCCACCAGCCTATCCAGGGGGCGTTTTAACACTGAAGCTTTCTTT
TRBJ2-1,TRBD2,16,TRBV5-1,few,CASSATPGGNYDEQFF,TGCGCCAGCAGCGCTACCCCGGGGGGGAATTACGATGAGCAGTTCTTC
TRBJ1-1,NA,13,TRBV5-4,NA,CASSLRATEKAFF,TGTGCCAGCAGCCTAAGGGCGACAGAGAAAGCTTTCTTT
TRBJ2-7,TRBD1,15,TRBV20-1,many,CSAPLDRGVSYEQYF,TGCAGTGCTCCACTAGACAGGGGAGTGTCCTACGAGCAGTACTTC
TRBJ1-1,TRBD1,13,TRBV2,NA,CARNDRDQTEAFF,TGTGCCAGAAACGACAGGGATCAAACTGAAGCTTTCTTT
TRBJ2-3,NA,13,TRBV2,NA,CASSDIDTDTQYF,TGTGCCAGCTCGGACATCGACACAGATACGCAGTATTTT
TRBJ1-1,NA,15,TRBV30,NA,CAWSAQWRMNTEAFF,TGTGCCTGGAGTGCCCAGTGGCGGATGAACACTGAAGCTTTCTTT
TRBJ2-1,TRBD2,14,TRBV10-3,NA,CAGATSGGAGEQFF,TGTGCCGGAGCGACTAGCGGGGGGGCTGGAGAGCAGTTCTTC
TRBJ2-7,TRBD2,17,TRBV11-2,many,CASSLRTSGGKLYEQYF,TGTGCCAGCAGCTTAAGGACTAGCGGGGGGAAACTATACGAGCAGTACTTC
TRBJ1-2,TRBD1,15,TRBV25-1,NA,CASSGRDRSNYGYTF,TGTGCCAGCAGTGGCCGGGACAGGAGTAACTATGGCTACACCTTC
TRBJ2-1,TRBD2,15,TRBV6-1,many,CASSRTSGSYNEQFF,TGTGCCAGCAGCCGCACTAGCGGATCCTACAATGAGCAGTTCTTC
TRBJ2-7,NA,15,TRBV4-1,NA,CASSLGGSEGYEQYF,TGCGCCAGCAGCCTCGGGGGAAGCGAGGGCTACGAGCAGTACTTC
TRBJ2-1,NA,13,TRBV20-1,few,CSARATAYNEQFF,TGCAGTGCTAGAGCTACGGCCTACAATGAGCAGTTCTTC
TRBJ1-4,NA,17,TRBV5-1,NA,CASSFQMASATNEKLFF,TGCGCCAGCAGCTTTCAGATGGCGAGTGCAACTAATGAAAAACTGTTTTTT
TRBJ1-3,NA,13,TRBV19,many,CASSTGSGNTIYF,TGTGCCAGTAGCACAGGGAGTGGAAACACCATATATTTT
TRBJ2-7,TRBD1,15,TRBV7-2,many,CASTLVGQGPYEQYF,TGTGCCAGCACCTTGGTGGGACAGGGACCCTACGAGCAGTACTTC
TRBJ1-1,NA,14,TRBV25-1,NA,CASSTLNRNTEAFF,TGTGCCAGCAGTACGCTCAACAGGAACACTGAAGCTTTCTTT
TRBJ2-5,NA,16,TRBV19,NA,CASSRRRLIRQETQYF,TGTGCCAGTAGTAGGAGACGACTCATACGCCAAGAGACCCAGTACTTC
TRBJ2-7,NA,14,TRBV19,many,CASSIGGGSYEQYF,TGTGCCAGTAGTATAGGAGGGGGCTCCTACGAGCAGTACTTC
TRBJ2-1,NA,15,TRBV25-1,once,CASSVLGGEYNEQFF,TGTGCCAGCAGCGTATTAGGCGGGGAATACAATGAGCAGTTCTTC
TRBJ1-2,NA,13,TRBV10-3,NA,CAISESSFEGYTF,TGTGCCATCAGTGAGTCGTCCTTCGAAGGCTACACCTTC
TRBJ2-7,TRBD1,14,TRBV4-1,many,CASSQDRDFYEQYF,TGCGCCAGCAGCCAGGACAGGGACTTCTACGAGCAGTACTTC